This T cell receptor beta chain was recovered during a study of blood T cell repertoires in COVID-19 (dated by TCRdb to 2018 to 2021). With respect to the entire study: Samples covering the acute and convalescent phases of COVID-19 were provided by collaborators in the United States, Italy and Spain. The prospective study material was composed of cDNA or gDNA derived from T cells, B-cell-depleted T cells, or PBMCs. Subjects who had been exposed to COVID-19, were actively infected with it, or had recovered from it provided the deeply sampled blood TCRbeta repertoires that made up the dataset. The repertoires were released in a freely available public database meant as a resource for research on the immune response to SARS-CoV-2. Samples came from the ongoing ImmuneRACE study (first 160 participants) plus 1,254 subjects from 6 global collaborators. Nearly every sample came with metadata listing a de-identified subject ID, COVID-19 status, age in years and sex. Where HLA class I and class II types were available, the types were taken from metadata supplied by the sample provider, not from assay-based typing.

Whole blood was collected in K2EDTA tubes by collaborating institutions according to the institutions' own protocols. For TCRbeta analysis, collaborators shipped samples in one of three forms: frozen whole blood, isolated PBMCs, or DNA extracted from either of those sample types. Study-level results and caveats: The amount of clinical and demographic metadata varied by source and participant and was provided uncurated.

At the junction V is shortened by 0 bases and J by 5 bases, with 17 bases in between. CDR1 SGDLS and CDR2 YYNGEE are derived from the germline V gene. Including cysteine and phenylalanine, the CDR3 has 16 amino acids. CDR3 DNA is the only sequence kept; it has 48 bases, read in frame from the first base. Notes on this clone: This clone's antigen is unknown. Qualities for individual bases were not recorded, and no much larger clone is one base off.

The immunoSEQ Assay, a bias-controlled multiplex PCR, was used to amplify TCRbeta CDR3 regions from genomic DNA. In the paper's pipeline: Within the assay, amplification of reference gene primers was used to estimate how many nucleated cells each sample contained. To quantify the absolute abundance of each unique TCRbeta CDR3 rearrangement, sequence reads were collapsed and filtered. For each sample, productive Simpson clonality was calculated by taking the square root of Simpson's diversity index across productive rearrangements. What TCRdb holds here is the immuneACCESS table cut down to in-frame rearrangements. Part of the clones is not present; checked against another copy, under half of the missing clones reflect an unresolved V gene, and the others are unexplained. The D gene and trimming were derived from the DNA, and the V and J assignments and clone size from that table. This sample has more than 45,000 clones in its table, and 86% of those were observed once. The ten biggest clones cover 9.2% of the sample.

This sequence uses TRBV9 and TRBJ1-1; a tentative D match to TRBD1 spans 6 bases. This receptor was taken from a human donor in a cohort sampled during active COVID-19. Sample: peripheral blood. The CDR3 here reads CASSVAPDRRETEAFF. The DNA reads TGTGCCAGCAGCGTAGCCCCTGACAGGCGCGAAACTGAAGCTTTCTTT.